Below, 23 T cell receptor beta chains from the same sample are listed, as sequenced in a study of T cell responses to AZD1222 COVID-19 vaccine. Only in-frame clones appear in the TCRdb table, and some are missing; sequencing was by immunoSEQ multiplex PCR. The sample holds about 120,000 clones, around 94% seen once. The sample here was peripheral blood, taken on day 0 of AZD1222 vaccination. All receptors come from an adult in good health.

The J gene is TRBJ2-7, the V gene TRBV11-2; D gene unclear. From germline, CDR1 is SGHAT and CDR2 FQNNGV. The CDR3 length is 16 residues. Trimming took 0 bases from V and 2 from J, leaving 14 bases between them. Here the CDR3 DNA reads TGTGCCAGCAGCTTAGATCTCGGACCCGCCGCCTACGAGCAGTACTTC. Amino acids: CASSLDLGPAAYEQYF.

The chain carries TRBV18 and TRBJ2-1, with D unresolved. The germline V and J ends were trimmed by 3 bases and 8 bases, with 8 bases remaining between them. CDR3 length: 12 residues. Germline values: CDR1 KGHSH, CDR2 LQKENI. The CDR3 is CASSPRSDEQFF. In nucleotides, the CDR3 is TGTGCCAGCTCACCTCGTTCCGATGAGCAGTTCTTC.

The J gene is TRBJ1-4, the V gene TRBV5-1; 8 bases fit TRBD1. V shed 4 bases, J shed 8 bases, and the junction held 7 bases outside the gene matches. The germline gives CDR1 SGHRS, CDR2 YFSETQ. The CDR3 covers 14 residues. Here the CDR3 DNA reads TGCGCCAGCAGCACCCGACAGGGGAACGAAAAACTGTTTTTT. Amino acids: CASSTRQGNEKLFF.

The table lists this clone with a count of one. The rearrangement joins TRBV29-1 to TRBJ2-2; 9 bases align to TRBD2. From germline, CDR1 is SQVTM and CDR2 ANQGSEA. V was pared by 1 base and J by 1 base, with 4 bases of the junction left unmatched. The CDR3 loop spans 16 amino acids. The CDR3 DNA reads as TGCAGCGTTGAAGGCCATAGCGGGGGGAACACCGGGGAGCTGTTTTTT. Protein: CSVEGHSGGNTGELFF.

The J gene is TRBJ2-1, the V gene TRBV7-3; 7 positions match TRBD2. The germline gives CDR1 SGHTA, CDR2 FQGTGA. With 3 bases clipped from V and 6 bases from J, the junction kept 14 bases outside the gene matches. This CDR3 comprises 17 residues. For the CDR3, the DNA is TGTGCCAGCAGCTTCCACCCAGCCAGCGGGAAACCCAATGAGCAGTTCTTC. It translates to CASSFHPASGKPNEQFF.

Here the CDR3 DNA reads TGTGCCAGCAGCTTTGGGTCGGGCAATCAGCCCCAGCATTTT. Translation gives CASSFGSGNQPQHF. V is TRBV5-5 and J is TRBJ1-5; D uncertain. Germline CDR1 is SGHKS and CDR2 is YYEKEE (reference sequence). V was cut by 2 bases and J by 2 bases, with 8 bases left in between. The CDR3 contains 14 residues.

The chain combines TRBV10-3 with TRBJ1-2; D gene uncertain. Trimming shortened V by 6 bases and J by 6 bases, and 11 bases separated the two germline ends. Germline V CDR1 and CDR2: ENHRY, SYGVKD. The CDR3 covers 12 residues. CDR3 sequence (DNA): TGTGCCATCAGGGCCGACTTCCATGGCTACACCTTC. Translation: CAIRADFHGYTF.

This clone has only a few counts. This chain links TRBV6-1 with TRBJ2-7, with TRBD2 identical over 7 bases. Germline assignment: CDR1 MNHNS and CDR2 SASEGT. The CDR3 runs 14 residues. V lost 3 bases, J lost 1 base, and 3 bases stayed unmatched. The CDR3, as DNA: TGTGCCAGCAGTGAGGGGAGGGGATCCTACGAGCAGTACTTC. Amino acids: CASSEGRGSYEQYF.

Worth noting for this clone: The identical CDR3 is also encoded by other nucleotide sequences in the sample. The chain joins TRBV11-2 to TRBJ2-7; TRBD2 matches 9 bases. The V and J ends lost 2 bases and 2 bases, in that order; junction bases with no gene match: 4. Germline values: CDR1 SGHAT, CDR2 FQNNGV. The CDR3 consists of 15 residues. Here the CDR3 reads CASSLQLAGTYEQYF. In DNA form, the CDR3 reads TGTGCCAGCAGCTTACAGCTAGCGGGGACCTACGAGCAGTACTTC.

This chain uses TRBV9 with TRBJ1-1; D possibly corresponds to TRBD1 (5 bases). The CDR3 runs 17 residues. Germline V gives CDR1 SGDLS, CDR2 YYNGEE. V was clipped by 0 bases and J by 4 bases, with 19 bases between them. CDR3 bases: TGTGCCAGCAGCGTAGATGAGATCGGGAGGGGAGGCACTGAAGCTTTCTTT. Protein: CASSVDEIGRGGTEAFF.

The chain carries TRBV29-1 and TRBJ2-1, with 7 bases that match TRBD2. The CDR3 runs to 13 residues. Germline CDR1 is SQVTM and CDR2 is ANQGSEA. V dropped 5 bases and J dropped 1; count of bases not matched to a gene: 2. The CDR3 spells CSVSGGSYNEQFF. The CDR3 coding sequence is TGCAGCGTTTCGGGAGGTTCCTACAATGAGCAGTTCTTC.

J is TRBJ2-3 and V is TRBV5-5; possibly TRBD1 or TRBD2 for D (6 bases each). The CDR3 contains 16 residues. Germline lookup yields CDR1 SGHKS and CDR2 YYEKEE (reference sequence). Trimming removed 4 bases from V and 1 base from J, with 16 bases in between. Here the CDR3 DNA reads TGTGCCAGCAGCACTAACAGGGAGCGGGGCACAGATACGCAGTATTTT. Its translation: CASSTNRERGTDTQYF.

The V gene is TRBV29-1, the J gene TRBJ1-4; D remains unclear. V gave up 0 bases and J gave up 8 bases, with 13 bases separating them. CDR1 and CDR2 from the germline V gene are SQVTM and ANQGSEA. This CDR3 spans 14 amino acids. The CDR3, as DNA: TGCAGCGTTGAAGATGATGACTACCCGGAAAAACTGTTTTTT. It yields the protein CSVEDDDYPEKLFF.

The chain employs TRBV5-1 and TRBJ1-3; D remains ambiguous. The germline V gene encodes CDR1 SGHRS and CDR2 YFSETQ. V lost 2 bases and J 4 bases, leaving 7 bases between the germline ends. This CDR3 contains 13 residues. This chain's CDR3 is CASSLNSGNTIYF. CDR3 coding DNA: TGCGCCAGCAGCTTAAATTCCGGAAACACCATATATTTT.

J is TRBJ2-2 and V is TRBV3-1 (or the pseudogene TRBV3-2), with TRBD2 matching 7 bases. J lost 0 bases, V lost 5 bases, and 3 bases had no gene match. Germline CDR1 reads LGHDT; CDR2 reads YNNKEL (reference sequence). The CDR3 spans 15 residues. CDR3 amino acids: CASSSGAPNTGELFF. CDR3 bases: TGTGCCAGCAGCAGCGGGGCCCCGAACACCGGGGAGCTGTTTTTT.

V and J are TRBV11-2 and TRBJ2-5; 9 nucleotides line up with TRBD1. This CDR3 has 13 amino acids. From germline, CDR1 is SGHAT and CDR2 FQNNGV. V trimming: 7 bases; J trimming: 4 bases; junction bases outside the gene matches: 4. This chain's CDR3 is CASTTGGRETQYF. The CDR3, as DNA: TGTGCCAGCACTACAGGGGGCCGAGAGACCCAGTACTTC.

The genes are TRBV6-5 and TRBJ1-5, with D possibly being TRBD1 (5 bases). Germline loops: CDR1 MNHEY, CDR2 SVGAGI. V lost 8 bases, J lost 1 base, and 15 bases lay in between. The CDR3 contains 15 residues. Here the CDR3 DNA reads TGTGCCAGCCTCTCGGGGCCGGGGAGCAATCAGCCCCAGCATTTT. Translated, it gives CASLSGPGSNQPQHF.

This clone was detected once. The genes are TRBV10-2 and TRBJ2-3; D is uncertain. V gave up 7 bases and J gave up 6 bases, with 14 bases separating them. CDR1 and CDR2 (germline): WSHSY, SAAADI. CDR3 length equals 13 residues. The CDR3 region is CASTPMGADTQYF. The CDR3 DNA reads as TGCGCCAGCACCCCTATGGGCGCGGATACGCAGTATTTT.

The rearrangement joins TRBV3-1 (or the pseudogene TRBV3-2) to TRBJ2-1; a possible D gene is TRBD1 (6 bases). The CDR3 length is 15 residues. Germline lookup yields CDR1 LGHDT and CDR2 YNNKEL (reference sequence). V was cut by 4 bases and J by 6 bases, with 16 bases left in between. The CDR3 loop reads CASSRTSLGANEQFF. The CDR3 nucleotides read TGTGCCAGCAGCCGGACCTCCCTGGGGGCCAATGAGCAGTTCTTC.

This chain uses TRBV20-1 with TRBJ1-2, with D uncertain. The CDR3 has 11 amino acids. V gave up 2 bases and J gave up 0 bases, with 1 base separating them. CDR1 and CDR2 (germline): DFQATT, SNEGSKA (reference sequence). In DNA, the CDR3 is TGCAGTGCTAGAACTAACTATGGCTACACCTTC. Amino acid sequence: CSARTNYGYTF.

The chain combines TRBV5-1 with TRBJ1-4; a weak D match, TRBD1 (6 bases). CDR3 size: 16 residues. V lost 0 bases to trimming and J lost 13 bases, with 22 bases between them. Germline lookup yields CDR1 SGHRS and CDR2 YFSETQ. The CDR3 is CASSLDLGTRANRLFF. CDR3 in DNA: TGCGCCAGCAGCTTGGATCTCGGGACAAGGGCTAATCGACTGTTTTTT.

The chain has TRBV27 and TRBJ1-4, with 7 bases lining up with TRBD1. The CDR3 has 15 amino acids. Germline values: CDR1 MNHEY, CDR2 SMNVEV (reference sequence). The V gene end was trimmed by 5 bases and the J gene end by 3 bases; junction bases not matched to a gene: 6. In DNA form, the CDR3 reads TGTGCCAGCAGTCTCCTAGGGGGCCCTAATGAAAAACTGTTTTTT. It yields the protein CASSLLGGPNEKLFF.

In its sample, this clone was seen once. This sequence joins TRBV10-1 and TRBJ2-3; D unclear. V shed 6 bases and J shed 1 base, with 8 bases lying between them. Germline V gene lookup returns CDR1 WNHNN and CDR2 SYGVQD (reference sequence). The CDR3 covers 13 residues. The chain's CDR3 is CASSPGGTDTQYF. The CDR3 DNA reads as TGCGCCAGCAGCCCCGGTGGCACAGATACGCAGTATTTT.